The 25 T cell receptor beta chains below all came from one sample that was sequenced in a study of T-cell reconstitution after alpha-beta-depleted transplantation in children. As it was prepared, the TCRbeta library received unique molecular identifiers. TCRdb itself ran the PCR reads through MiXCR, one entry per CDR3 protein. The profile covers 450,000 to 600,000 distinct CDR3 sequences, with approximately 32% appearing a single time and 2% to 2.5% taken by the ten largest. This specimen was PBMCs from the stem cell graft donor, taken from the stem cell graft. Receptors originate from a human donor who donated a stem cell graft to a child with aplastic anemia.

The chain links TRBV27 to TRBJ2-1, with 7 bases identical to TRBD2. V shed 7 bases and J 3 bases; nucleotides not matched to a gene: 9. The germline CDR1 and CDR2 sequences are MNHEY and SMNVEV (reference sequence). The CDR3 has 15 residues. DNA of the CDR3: TGTGCCAGCAAGCGGGGCGGGGATGGCTACAATGAGCAGTTCTTC. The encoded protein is CASKRGGDGYNEQFF.

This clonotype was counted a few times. The CDR3 region is CASNAIHGYTF. DNA of the CDR3: TGTGCCAGCAACGCCATCCATGGCTACACCTTC. The chain is built from TRBV7-9 and TRBJ1-2; D is unclear. This CDR3 is 11 amino acids long. V lost 7 bases to trimming and J lost 6 bases, with 9 bases between them. Germline CDR1 and CDR2: SEHNR and FQNEAQ (reference sequence).

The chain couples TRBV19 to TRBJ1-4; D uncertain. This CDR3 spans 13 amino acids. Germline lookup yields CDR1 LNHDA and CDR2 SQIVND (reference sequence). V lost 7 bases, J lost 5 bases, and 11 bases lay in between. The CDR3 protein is CASKRGSNEKLFF. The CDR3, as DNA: TGTGCCAGTAAACGGGGATCGAATGAAAAACTGTTTTTT.

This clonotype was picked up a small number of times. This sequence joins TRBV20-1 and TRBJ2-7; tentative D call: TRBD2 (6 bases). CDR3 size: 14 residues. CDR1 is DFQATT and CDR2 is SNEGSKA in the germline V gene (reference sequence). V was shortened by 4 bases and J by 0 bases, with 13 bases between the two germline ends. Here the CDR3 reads CSAISGLSSYEQYF. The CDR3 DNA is TGCAGTGCTATTAGCGGCTTAAGCTCCTACGAGCAGTACTTC.

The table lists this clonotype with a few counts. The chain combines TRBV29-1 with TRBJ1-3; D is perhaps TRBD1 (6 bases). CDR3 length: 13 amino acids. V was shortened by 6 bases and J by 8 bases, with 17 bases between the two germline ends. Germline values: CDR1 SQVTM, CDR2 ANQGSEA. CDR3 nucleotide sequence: TGCAGCGTCCTACAGGGTGCGCGGGACACCATATATTTT. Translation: CSVLQGARDTIYF.

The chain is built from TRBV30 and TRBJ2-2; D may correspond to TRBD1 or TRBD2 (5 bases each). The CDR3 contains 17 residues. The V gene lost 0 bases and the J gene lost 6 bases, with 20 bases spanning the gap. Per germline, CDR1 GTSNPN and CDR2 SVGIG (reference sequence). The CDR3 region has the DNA TGTGCCTGGAGTGTAGGCCCCGGGACCCAATCCCCCGGGGAGCTGTTTTTT. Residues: CAWSVGPGTQSPGELFF.

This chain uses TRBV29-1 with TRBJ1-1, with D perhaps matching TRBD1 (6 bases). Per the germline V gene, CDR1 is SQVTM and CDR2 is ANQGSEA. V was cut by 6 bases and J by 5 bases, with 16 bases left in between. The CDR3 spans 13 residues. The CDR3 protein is CSVELQGGTEAFF. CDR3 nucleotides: TGCAGCGTCGAGCTACAGGGCGGTACTGAAGCTTTCTTT.

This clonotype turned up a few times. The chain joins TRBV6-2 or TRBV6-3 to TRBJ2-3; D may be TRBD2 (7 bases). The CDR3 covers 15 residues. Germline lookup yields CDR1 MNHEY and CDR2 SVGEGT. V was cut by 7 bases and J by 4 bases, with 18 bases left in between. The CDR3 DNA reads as TGTGCCAGCACCAGGGGCGGGAGCGGCGCAGATACGCAGTATTTT. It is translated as CASTRGGSGADTQYF.

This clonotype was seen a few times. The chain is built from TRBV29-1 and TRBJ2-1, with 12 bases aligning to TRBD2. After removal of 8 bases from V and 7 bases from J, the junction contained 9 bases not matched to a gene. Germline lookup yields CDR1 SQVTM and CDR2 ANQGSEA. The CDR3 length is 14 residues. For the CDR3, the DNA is TGCAGCTTATCTCTAGCGGGAGGGGGAAATGAGCAGTTCTTC. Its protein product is CSLSLAGGGNEQFF.

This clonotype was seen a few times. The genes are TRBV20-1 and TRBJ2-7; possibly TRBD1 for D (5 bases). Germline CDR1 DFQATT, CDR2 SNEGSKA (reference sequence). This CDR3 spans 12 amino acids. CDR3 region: CSARTTQGAVEV. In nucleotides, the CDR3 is TGCAGTGCTAGGACCACCCAAGGGGCAGTTGAGGTC.

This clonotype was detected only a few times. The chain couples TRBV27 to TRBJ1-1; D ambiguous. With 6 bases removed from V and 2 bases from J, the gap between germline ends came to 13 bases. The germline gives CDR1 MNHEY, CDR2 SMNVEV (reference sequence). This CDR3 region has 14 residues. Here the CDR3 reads CASRQLSVNTEAFF. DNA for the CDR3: TGTGCCAGCAGGCAGCTCTCGGTAAACACTGAAGCTTTCTTT.

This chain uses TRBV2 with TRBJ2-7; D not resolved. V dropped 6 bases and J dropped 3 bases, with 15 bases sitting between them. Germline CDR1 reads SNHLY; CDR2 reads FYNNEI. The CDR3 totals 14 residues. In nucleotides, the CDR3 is TGTGCCAGCAGCCCCAGCGCGGACCTCTACGAGCAGTACTTC. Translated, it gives CASSPSADLYEQYF.

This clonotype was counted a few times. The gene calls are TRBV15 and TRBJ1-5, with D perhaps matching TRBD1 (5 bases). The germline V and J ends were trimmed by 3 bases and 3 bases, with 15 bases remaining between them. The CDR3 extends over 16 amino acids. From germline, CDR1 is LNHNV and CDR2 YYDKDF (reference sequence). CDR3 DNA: TGTGCCACCAGCAGGGAACCGGGACCGCCCAATCAGCCCCAGCATTTT. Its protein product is CATSREPGPPNQPQHF. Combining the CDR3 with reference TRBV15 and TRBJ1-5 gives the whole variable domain DAMVIQNPRYQVTQFGKPVTLSCSQTLNHNVMYWYQQKSSQAPKLLFHYYDKDFNNEADTPDNFQSRRPNTSFCFLDIRSPGLGDTAMYLCATSREPGPPNQPQHFGDGTRLSIL.

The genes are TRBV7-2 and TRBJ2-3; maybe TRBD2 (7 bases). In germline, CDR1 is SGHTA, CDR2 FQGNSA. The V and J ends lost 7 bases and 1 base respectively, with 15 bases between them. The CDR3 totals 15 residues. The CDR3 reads CASTRGASGTDTQYF. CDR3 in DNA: TGTGCCAGCACCCGGGGGGCTAGCGGCACAGATACGCAGTATTTT.

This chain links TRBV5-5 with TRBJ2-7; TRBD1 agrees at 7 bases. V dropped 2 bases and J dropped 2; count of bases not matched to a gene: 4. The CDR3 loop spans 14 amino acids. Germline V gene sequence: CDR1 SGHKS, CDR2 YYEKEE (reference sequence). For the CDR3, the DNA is TGTGCCAGCAGCTTTGGGACAGCGGCCTACGAGCAGTACGTC. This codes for CASSFGTAAYEQYV.

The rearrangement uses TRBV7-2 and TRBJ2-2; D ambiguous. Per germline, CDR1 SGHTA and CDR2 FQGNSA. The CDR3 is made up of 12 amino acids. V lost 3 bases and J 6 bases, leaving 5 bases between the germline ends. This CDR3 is CASSFQSGELFF. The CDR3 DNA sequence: TGTGCCAGCAGCTTTCAATCCGGGGAGCTGTTTTTT.

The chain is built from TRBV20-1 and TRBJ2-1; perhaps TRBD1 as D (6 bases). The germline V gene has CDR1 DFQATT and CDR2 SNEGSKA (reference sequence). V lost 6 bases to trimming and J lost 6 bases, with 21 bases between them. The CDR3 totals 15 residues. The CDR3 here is CSAADGTKGANEQFF. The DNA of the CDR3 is TGCAGTGCCGCCGACGGGACAAAGGGTGCCAATGAGCAGTTCTTC.

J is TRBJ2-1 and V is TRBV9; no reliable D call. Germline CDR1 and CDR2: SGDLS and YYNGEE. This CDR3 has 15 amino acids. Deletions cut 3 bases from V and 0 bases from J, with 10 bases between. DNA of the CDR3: TGTGCCAGCAGCGCGCCGGAGAGCTCCTACAATGAGCAGTTCTTC. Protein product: CASSAPESSYNEQFF.

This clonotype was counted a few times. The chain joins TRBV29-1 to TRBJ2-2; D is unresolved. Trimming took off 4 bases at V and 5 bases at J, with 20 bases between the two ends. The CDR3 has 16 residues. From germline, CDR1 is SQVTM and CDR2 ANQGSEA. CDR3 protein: CSVGSFTVFMTGELFF. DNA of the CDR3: TGCAGCGTTGGTAGTTTTACGGTCTTCATGACCGGGGAGCTGTTTTTT.

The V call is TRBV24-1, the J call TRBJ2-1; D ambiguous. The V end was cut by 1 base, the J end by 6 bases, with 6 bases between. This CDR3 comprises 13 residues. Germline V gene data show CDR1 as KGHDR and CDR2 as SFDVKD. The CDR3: CATSDFVVNEQFF. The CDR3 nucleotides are TGTGCCACCAGTGATTTCGTGGTCAATGAGCAGTTCTTC.

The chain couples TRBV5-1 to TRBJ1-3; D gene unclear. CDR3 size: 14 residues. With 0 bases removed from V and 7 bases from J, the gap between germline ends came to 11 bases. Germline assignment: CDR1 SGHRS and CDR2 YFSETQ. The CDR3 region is CASSLEGVYNTIYF. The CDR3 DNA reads TGCGCCAGCAGCTTGGAGGGAGTTTATAACACCATATATTTT. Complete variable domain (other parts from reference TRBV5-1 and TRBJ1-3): KAGVTQTPRYLIKTRGQQVTLSCSPISGHRSVSWYQQTPGQGLQFLFEYFSETQRNKGNFPGRFSGRQFSNSRSEMNVSTLELGDSALYLCASSLEGVYNTIYFGEGSWLTVV.

The CDR3 loop is CASSLELAGSNEQFF. DNA for the CDR3: TGTGCCAGCAGCTTAGAGCTAGCGGGAAGCAATGAGCAGTTCTTC. The J gene is TRBJ2-1, the V gene TRBV11-1; 9 bases match TRBD2. Looked up from germline, CDR1 is SGHAT and CDR2 is FQDESV (reference sequence). The V gene end was trimmed by 1 base and the J gene end by 6 bases; junction bases not matched to a gene: 4. The CDR3 sequence is 15 residues long.

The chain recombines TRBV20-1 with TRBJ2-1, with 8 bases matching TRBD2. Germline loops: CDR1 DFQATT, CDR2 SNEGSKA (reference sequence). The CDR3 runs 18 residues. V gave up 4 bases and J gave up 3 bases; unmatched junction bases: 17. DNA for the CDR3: TGCAGTGCTAAGGGTTTCCCCTCCGGGACTAGAAACTACAATGAGCAGTTCTTC. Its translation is CSAKGFPSGTRNYNEQFF.

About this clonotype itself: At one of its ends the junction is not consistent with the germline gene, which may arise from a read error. CDR3 DNA sequence: TGCTGTGCAACTCCCGGAGGAAGGGGGGGAGGGCTAGAGACCCAGTACTTC. Its protein product is CCATPGGRGGGLETQYF. V usage is TRBV20-1 and J usage is TRBJ2-5, with a tentative D call TRBD2 (7 bases). This CDR3 is 17 amino acids long. CDR1 DFQATT and CDR2 SNEGSKA come from the germline V gene (reference sequence).

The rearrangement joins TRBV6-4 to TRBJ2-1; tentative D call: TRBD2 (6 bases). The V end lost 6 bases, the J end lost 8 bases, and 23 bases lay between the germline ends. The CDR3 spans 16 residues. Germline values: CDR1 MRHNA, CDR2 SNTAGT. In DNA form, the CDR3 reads TGTGCCAGCAGGACCCCTCCGGGACTCCGGATCCATGAGCAGTTCTTC. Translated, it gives CASRTPPGLRIHEQFF.